Below are 3 T cell receptor beta chains sequenced from a single sample in a study of blood T cell repertoires in COVID-19. Assay used: immunoSEQ multiplex PCR; TCRdb lists only in-frame clones, some missing. The data show 120,000 or so clones, almost 80% seen once. The sample consisted of peripheral blood. The receptors were sampled from a human donor in a cohort sampled during active COVID-19.

This chain joins TRBV5-1 and TRBJ1-5; D uncertain. The V end lost 0 bases, the J end lost 3 bases, and 10 bases lay between the germline ends. The germline V gene has CDR1 SGHRS and CDR2 YFSETQ. CDR3 length equals 15 residues. CDR3 residues: CASSLAPGVNQPQHF. The CDR3 DNA follows: TGCGCCAGCAGCTTGGCCCCAGGTGTCAATCAGCCCCAGCATTTT.

V is TRBV27 and J is TRBJ2-3, with 7 positions matching TRBD1. CDR3 size: 14 residues. CDR1 MNHEY and CDR2 SMNVEV come from the germline V gene (reference sequence). The V segment lost 6 bases and the J segment 6 bases; nucleotides outside the gene matches: 9. The CDR3 region is CASSPDRVSDTQYF. The CDR3 DNA reads TGTGCCAGCAGCCCAGACAGGGTTTCTGATACGCAGTATTTT.

The chain carries TRBV11-3 and TRBJ2-3; possible D gene TRBD1, 6 bases. V lost 5 bases to trimming and J lost 0 bases, with 12 bases between them. The CDR3 covers 15 residues. The germline V gene has CDR1 SGHNT and CDR2 YENEEA. CDR3 protein: CASSQGTQSTDTQYF. The CDR3 DNA reads as TGTGCCAGCAGCCAGGGGACCCAGAGCACAGATACGCAGTATTTT.